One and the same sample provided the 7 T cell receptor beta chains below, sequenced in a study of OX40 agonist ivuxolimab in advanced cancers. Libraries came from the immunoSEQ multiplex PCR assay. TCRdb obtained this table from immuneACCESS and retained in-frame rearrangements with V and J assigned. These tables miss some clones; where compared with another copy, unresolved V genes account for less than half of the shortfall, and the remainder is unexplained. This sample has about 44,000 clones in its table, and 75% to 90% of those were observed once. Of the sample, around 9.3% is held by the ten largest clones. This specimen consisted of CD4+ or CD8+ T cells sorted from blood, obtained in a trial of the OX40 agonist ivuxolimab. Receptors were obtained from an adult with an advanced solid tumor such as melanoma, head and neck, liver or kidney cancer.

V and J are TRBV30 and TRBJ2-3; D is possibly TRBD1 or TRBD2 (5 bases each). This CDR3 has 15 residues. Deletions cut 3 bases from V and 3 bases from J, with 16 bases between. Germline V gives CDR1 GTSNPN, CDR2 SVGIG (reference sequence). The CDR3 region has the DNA TGTGCCTGGAGCCAGGGAGTGGTGGGTACAGATACGCAGTATTTT. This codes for CAWSQGVVGTDTQYF.

CDR3 residues: CASSPQAISSYEQYF. In DNA, the CDR3 is TGTGCCAGCAGCCCTCAAGCCATTTCCTCCTACGAGCAGTACTTC. This chain connects TRBV9 to TRBJ2-7; no reliable D call. The CDR3 length is 15 residues. V dropped 4 bases and J dropped 0 bases, with 14 bases sitting between them. From germline, CDR1 is SGDLS and CDR2 YYNGEE.

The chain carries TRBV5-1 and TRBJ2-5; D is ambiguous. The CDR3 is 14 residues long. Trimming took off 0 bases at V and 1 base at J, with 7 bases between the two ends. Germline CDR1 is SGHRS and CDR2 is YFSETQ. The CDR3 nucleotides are TGCGCCAGCAGCTTGGCTGCGGTCCAAGAGACCCAGTACTTC. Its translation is CASSLAAVQETQYF.

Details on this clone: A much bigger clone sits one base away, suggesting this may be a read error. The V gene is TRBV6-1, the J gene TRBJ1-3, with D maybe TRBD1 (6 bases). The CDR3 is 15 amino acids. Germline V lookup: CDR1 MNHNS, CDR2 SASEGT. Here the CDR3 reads CVSRSDRKGSNTIYF. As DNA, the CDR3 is TGTGTCAGCAGATCGGACAGAAAGGGCTCAAACACCATATATTTT.

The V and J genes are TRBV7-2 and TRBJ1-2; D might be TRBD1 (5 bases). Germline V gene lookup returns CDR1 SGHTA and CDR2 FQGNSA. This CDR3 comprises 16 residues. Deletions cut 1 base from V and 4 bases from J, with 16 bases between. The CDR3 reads CASSLGRGAVFYGYTF. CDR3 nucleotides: TGTGCCAGCAGCTTAGGGAGGGGAGCGGTGTTCTATGGCTACACCTTC.

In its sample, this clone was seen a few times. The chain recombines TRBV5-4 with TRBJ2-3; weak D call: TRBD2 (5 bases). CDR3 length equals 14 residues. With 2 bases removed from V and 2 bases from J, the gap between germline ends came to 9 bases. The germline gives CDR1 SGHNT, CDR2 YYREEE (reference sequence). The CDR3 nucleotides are TGTGCCAGCAGCTTCGGAGGAGTCACAGATACGCAGTATTTT. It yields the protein CASSFGGVTDTQYF. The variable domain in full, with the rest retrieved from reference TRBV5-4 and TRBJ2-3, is ETGVTQSPTHLIKTRGQQVTLRCSSQSGHNTVSWYQQALGQGPQFIFQYYREEENGRGNFPPRFSGLQFPNYSSELNVNALELDDSALYLCASSFGGVTDTQYFGPGTRLTVL.

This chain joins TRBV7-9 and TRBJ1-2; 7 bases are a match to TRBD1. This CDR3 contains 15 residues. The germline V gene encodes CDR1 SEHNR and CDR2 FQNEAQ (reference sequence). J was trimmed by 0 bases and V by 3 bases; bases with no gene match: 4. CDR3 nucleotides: TGTGCCAGCAGCTTCGGGACAGCCCCTAACTATGGCTACACCTTC. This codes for CASSFGTAPNYGYTF.